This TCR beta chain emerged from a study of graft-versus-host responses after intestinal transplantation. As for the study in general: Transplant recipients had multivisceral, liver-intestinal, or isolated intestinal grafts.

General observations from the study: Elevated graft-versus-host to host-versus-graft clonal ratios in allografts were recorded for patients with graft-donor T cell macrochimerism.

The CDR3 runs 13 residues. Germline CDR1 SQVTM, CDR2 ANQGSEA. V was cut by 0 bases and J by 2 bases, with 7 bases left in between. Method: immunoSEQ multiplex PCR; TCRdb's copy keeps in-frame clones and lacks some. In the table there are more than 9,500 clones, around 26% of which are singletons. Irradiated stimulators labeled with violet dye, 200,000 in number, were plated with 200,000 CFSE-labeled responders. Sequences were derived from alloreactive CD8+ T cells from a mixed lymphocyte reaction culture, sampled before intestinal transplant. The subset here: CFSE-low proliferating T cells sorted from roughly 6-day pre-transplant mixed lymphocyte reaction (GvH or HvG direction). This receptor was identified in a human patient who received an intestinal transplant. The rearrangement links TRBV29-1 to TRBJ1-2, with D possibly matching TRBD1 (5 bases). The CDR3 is CSVEDGGNYGYTF. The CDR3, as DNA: TGCAGCGTTGAAGACGGGGGGAACTATGGCTACACCTTC.